This TCR beta chain stems from a study of cytomegalovirus exposure and HLA in healthy donors. Study results and limitations: Reportedly, fewer N-insertions than the approximately 690-donor mean appeared in an Asian-associated ancestry cluster in a later analysis. What TCR beta sequences reportedly achieved was accurate prediction of HLA-A and HLA-B alleles in most subjects. Specificity for CMV antigens was confirmed in vitro for a few of the CMV-associated chains. With further analysis later on, most CMV-associated TCR beta chains appeared HLA-restricted.

PCR involved 60 Vbeta and 13 Jbeta primers. Measured with immunoSEQ multiplex PCR; TCRdb has only the in-frame clones, and not every one. This table holds approximately 210,000 clones, roughly 82% found once. Worth noting for this clone: What it recognizes is unknown.

The CDR3 consists of 14 residues. V gave up 5 bases and J gave up 1 base; unmatched junction bases: 6. Germline V lookup: CDR1 SQVTM, CDR2 ANQGSEA. The chain employs TRBV29-1 and TRBJ1-1; 8 bases align to TRBD1. Material for sequencing was PBMCs. The source is a man aged 35-49 years in good health and CMV-seropositive. CDR3 protein: CSVIPGQANTEAFF. The CDR3 DNA reads TGCAGCGTTATACCGGGACAGGCGAACACTGAAGCTTTCTTT.